The 15 T cell receptor beta chains below were found in one sample sequenced in a study of CD8 T cells in Susac syndrome. When the RNA was reverse transcribed, random hexamers were used with an input of about 0.5 to 1 ug. From the immunoSEQ multiplex PCR reads, TCRdb called clonotypes with MiXCR, one entry per CDR3 protein. Of some 170,000 distinct CDR3 sequences in the sample, about 95% are singletons; the top ten hold less than 0.12%. The sequenced material came from CD4+ T cells from PBMCs. The receptors here all came from a human donor in good health.

The chain couples TRBV6-2 or TRBV6-3 to TRBJ2-1; D is ambiguous. Germline CDR1 and CDR2: MNHEY and SVGEGT. The CDR3 totals 16 residues. Trimming took 4 bases from V and 3 from J, leaving 16 bases between them. CDR3 nucleotide sequence: TGTGCCAGCAGTTCTGTAGGAGTCCCGGGCTACAATGAGCAGTTCTTC. The encoded protein is CASSSVGVPGYNEQFF.

This chain connects TRBV28 to TRBJ1-1, with D possibly being TRBD1 (5 bases). CDR1 is MDHEN and CDR2 is SYDVKM in the germline V gene. The CDR3 contains 11 residues. Between the trimmed V and J ends, which lost 7 bases and 12 bases, there was a span of 15 bases. CDR3 sequence (DNA): TGTGCCAGCATCCTAGAGGGGCTGCCTTTCTTT. As protein: CASILEGLPFF.

This clonotype has a single count. The chain employs TRBV6-6 and TRBJ1-1, with 7 nucleotides matching TRBD1. The trim removed 7 bases at V and 0 bases at J, leaving 8 bases unmatched. The CDR3 covers 15 residues. CDR1 is MNHNY, CDR2 SVGAGI, per germline (reference sequence). This chain's CDR3 is CASTPGQSMNTEAFF. CDR3 nucleotide sequence: TGTGCCAGCACCCCGGGACAGTCCATGAACACTGAAGCTTTCTTT.

This clonotype was observed a few times. The V and J genes are TRBV29-1 and TRBJ2-7; no definite D call. The CDR3 is made up of 13 amino acids. Germline loops: CDR1 SQVTM, CDR2 ANQGSEA. V was cut by 1 base and J by 1 base, with 8 bases left in between. The CDR3 reads CSVEARNSYEQYF. In nucleotides, the CDR3 is TGCAGCGTTGAAGCCAGGAATTCCTACGAGCAGTACTTC.

The count of this clonotype is one. The chain couples TRBV12-3 or TRBV12-4 to TRBJ2-5; unclear D gene. Trimming took off 2 bases at V and 5 bases at J, with 6 bases between the two ends. The CDR3 is 12 amino acids. The CDR3: CASSLYWETQYF. The CDR3 nucleotides are TGTGCCAGCAGTTTATATTGGGAGACCCAGTACTTC.

The gene calls are TRBV13 and TRBJ2-7; D is unresolved. The germline V and J ends were trimmed by 4 bases and 4 bases, with 11 bases remaining between them. CDR1 and CDR2 from the germline V gene are PRHDT and FYEKMQ (reference sequence). The CDR3 consists of 13 residues. This chain's CDR3 is CASSSLLGYEQYF. Here the CDR3 DNA reads TGTGCCAGCAGCTCCCTCCTCGGGTACGAGCAGTACTTC.

The chain uses TRBV28 and TRBJ1-5; 8 nucleotides match TRBD1. This CDR3 is 12 amino acids long. Per the germline V gene, CDR1 is MDHEN and CDR2 is SYDVKM. V shed 7 bases, J shed 5 bases, and the junction held 1 base outside the gene matches. CDR3: CASTGGDQPQHF. In DNA, the CDR3 is TGTGCCAGCACAGGGGGCGATCAGCCCCAGCATTTT.

This chain connects TRBV27 to TRBJ1-1; tentative D call: TRBD1 (6 bases). The germline V gene encodes CDR1 MNHEY and CDR2 SMNVEV (reference sequence). The V end lost 3 bases, the J end lost 6 bases, and 14 bases lay between the germline ends. The CDR3 is 14 residues long. CDR3 sequence (DNA): TGTGCCAGCAGTTTGGTGCAGGGGCGGGCTGAAGCTTTCTTT. This codes for CASSLVQGRAEAFF.

The chain couples TRBV29-1 to TRBJ2-3, with D tentatively TRBD1 (6 bases). The CDR3 totals 13 residues. Deletions cut 2 bases from V and 5 bases from J, with 11 bases between. The V gene's germline CDR1 is SQVTM and CDR2 ANQGSEA. The CDR3 sequence: CSVETTGQDTQYF. DNA of the CDR3: TGCAGCGTTGAAACCACAGGGCAAGATACGCAGTATTTT.

The chain combines TRBV29-1 with TRBJ2-1, with D uncertain. Trimming cost V 4 bases and J 9 bases, with 10 bases left between them. The CDR3 consists of 11 residues. The germline CDR1 and CDR2 sequences are SQVTM and ANQGSEA. CDR3 in DNA: TGCAGCGTTGCCGGGTGGAGTGAGCAGTTCTTC. Translation: CSVAGWSEQFF.

V gene TRBV29-1 combines with J gene TRBJ2-1, with TRBD2 identical over 12 bases. With V trimmed by 8 bases and J by 10 bases, 9 bases remained unmatched. There are 13 residues in the CDR3. The germline CDR1 and CDR2 sequences are SQVTM and ANQGSEA. The DNA for the CDR3 is TGCAGCCCGAGACTAGCGGGAGATTCAGAGCAGTTCTTC. This encodes CSPRLAGDSEQFF.

The chain links TRBV29-1 to TRBJ2-3; D gene uncertain. Germline V gene data show CDR1 as SQVTM and CDR2 as ANQGSEA. V was pared by 2 bases and J by 7 bases, with 13 bases between. The length of the CDR3 is 13 residues. The CDR3 spells CSVEKGSYNTQYF. In nucleotides, the CDR3 is TGCAGCGTTGAAAAAGGGTCGTATAATACGCAGTATTTT.

In nucleotides, the CDR3 is TGTGCCAGCAGCCAAGACCTACGTGGGCTAAAACTGTTTTTT. Protein product: CASSQDLRGLKLFF. V usage is TRBV3-1 and J usage is TRBJ1-4; no clear D gene. CDR1 is LGHDT, CDR2 YNNKEL, per germline (reference sequence). The V gene lost 0 bases and the J gene lost 10 bases, with 12 bases spanning the gap. The CDR3 loop spans 14 amino acids.

The chain recombines TRBV28 with TRBJ1-5; D is ambiguous. CDR3 size: 13 residues. The germline V gene encodes CDR1 MDHEN and CDR2 SYDVKM. V was clipped by 6 bases and J by 6 bases, with 12 bases between them. As DNA, the CDR3 is TGTGCCAGCAGCCCTCCGGTGGCTCAGCCCCAGCATTTT. Its translation: CASSPPVAQPQHF.

The chain joins TRBV15 to TRBJ1-5; D is ambiguous. Trimming removed 3 bases from V and 4 bases from J, with 4 bases in between. Germline V gene data show CDR1 as LNHNV and CDR2 as YYDKDF (reference sequence). This CDR3 comprises 12 residues. The DNA of the CDR3 is TGTGCCACCAGCAGTTTGAATCAGCCCCAGCATTTT. It specifies CATSSLNQPQHF.